This TCR beta chain was found in a study of CD8 T cells in ankylosing spondylitis. TCRdb itself ran the 5' RACE reads through MiXCR, one entry per CDR3 protein. The table shows 350,000 to 450,000 distinct CDR3 sequences, with about 25% occurring only once. This clonotype was observed a handful of times. Its antigen is as yet unknown. Germline V gives CDR1 DFQATT, CDR2 SNEGSKA (reference sequence). The CDR3 covers 14 residues. V gave up 6 bases and J gave up 5 bases; unmatched junction bases: 10. General observations from the study: A TCR beta motif of fewer than ten highly homologous variants seemed to mark ankylosing spondylitis blood.

This clonotype was obtained from a male donor with ankylosing spondylitis. The chain employs TRBV20-1 and TRBJ1-5, with 7 bases identical to TRBD1. Input material: blood, either unsorted or a sorted T cell fraction (not recorded which). The CDR3 nucleotides are TGCAGTGCGCAGACAGGGAGCCCTGATCAGCCCCAGCATTTT. The encoded protein is CSAQTGSPDQPQHF.